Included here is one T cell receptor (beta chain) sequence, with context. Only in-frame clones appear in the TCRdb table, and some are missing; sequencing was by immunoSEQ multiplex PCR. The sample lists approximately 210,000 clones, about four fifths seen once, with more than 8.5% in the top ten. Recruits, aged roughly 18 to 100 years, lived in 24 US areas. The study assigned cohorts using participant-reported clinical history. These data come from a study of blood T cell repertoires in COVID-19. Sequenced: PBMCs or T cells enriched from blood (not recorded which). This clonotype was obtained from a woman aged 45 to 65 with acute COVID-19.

In DNA, the CDR3 is TGTGCCAGCAGTCCTCTAGCGGTGGGCAAGTATTTT. Translating it yields CASSPLAVGKYF. The rearrangement links TRBV28 to TRBJ2-3; 7 bases map to TRBD2. The CDR3 consists of 12 residues. Germline V gene sequence: CDR1 MDHEN, CDR2 SYDVKM. J lost 13 bases, V lost 5 bases, and 9 bases had no gene match.